The 25 T cell receptor beta chains below were found in one sample sequenced in a study of blood T cell repertoires in COVID-19. Assay used: immunoSEQ multiplex PCR; TCRdb lists only in-frame clones, some missing. The data contain a few hundred thousand clones, approximately 90% of them singletons. The sample comprised peripheral blood. The receptor source for this set is a man between 60 and 75 years old who had recovered from COVID-19.

The CDR3 region is CAISDFGEETQYF. The CDR3 DNA sequence: TGTGCCATCAGTGATTTCGGGGAAGAGACCCAGTACTTC. The chain is built from TRBV10-3 and TRBJ2-5; weak D call: TRBD2 (5 bases). CDR3 size: 13 residues. CDR1 and CDR2 from the germline V gene are ENHRY and SYGVKD. Trimming removed 3 bases at V and 3 bases at J, with 8 bases between.

The chain couples TRBV6-6 to TRBJ2-1; TRBD1 aligns across 7 bases. Trimming cost V 4 bases and J 10 bases; bases outside gene matches: 7. This CDR3 contains 13 residues. CDR1 is MNHNY, CDR2 SVGAGI, per germline (reference sequence). This CDR3 reads CASSSGTVNEQFF. The CDR3 DNA sequence: TGTGCCAGCAGTTCCGGGACAGTAAACGAGCAGTTCTTC.

The gene calls are TRBV9 and TRBJ1-2; D might be TRBD1 (5 bases). CDR1 SGDLS and CDR2 YYNGEE come from the germline V gene. The CDR3 extends over 15 amino acids. V was pared by 7 bases and J by 5 bases, with 21 bases between. CDR3: CASSGRDSFSYGYTF. CDR3 nucleotides: TGTGCCAGCTCCGGTCGTGACAGTTTCTCATATGGCTACACCTTC.

The gene calls are TRBV15 and TRBJ1-6; TRBD1 agrees at 7 bases. Germline V gene sequence: CDR1 LNHNV, CDR2 YYDKDF (reference sequence). CDR3 length: 13 amino acids. After removal of 5 bases from V and 7 bases from J, the junction contained 2 bases not matched to a gene. The DNA of the CDR3 is TGTGCCACCAGCGACAGGGCCAATTCACCCCTCCACTTT. Its translation is CATSDRANSPLHF.

The rearrangement uses TRBV2 and TRBJ1-1, with 9 bases lining up with TRBD1. The germline V gene has CDR1 SNHLY and CDR2 FYNNEI. V lost 6 bases, J lost 9 bases, and 8 bases stayed unmatched. This CDR3 has 13 amino acids. The CDR3 loop reads CASSTMTGGKAFF. The CDR3, as DNA: TGTGCCAGCAGCACGATGACAGGGGGAAAAGCTTTCTTT.

J is TRBJ1-1 and V is TRBV18; D is uncertain. Trimming cost V 3 bases and J 3 bases, with 8 bases left between them. Germline V gene lookup returns CDR1 KGHSH and CDR2 LQKENI. The CDR3 runs to 13 residues. The CDR3 spells CASSPDADTEAFF. The CDR3 bases are TGTGCCAGCTCACCTGACGCGGACACTGAAGCTTTCTTT.

A single count supports this clone. The chain joins TRBV11-2 to TRBJ1-6, with 7 bases identical to TRBD1. V dropped 7 bases and J dropped 9; count of bases not matched to a gene: 12. Germline V gene data show CDR1 as SGHAT and CDR2 as FQNNGV. CDR3 size: 15 residues. CDR3 nucleotides: TGTGCCAGCAAGAGTATGGGACAGAAGACTTCACCCCTCCACTTT. Its translation: CASKSMGQKTSPLHF.

This chain joins TRBV5-4 and TRBJ1-3; 8 bases match TRBD1. Per germline, CDR1 SGHNT and CDR2 YYREEE (reference sequence). The CDR3 spans 15 residues. V shed 4 bases and J 2 bases; nucleotides not matched to a gene: 5. CDR3 protein: CASSRQGWAGNTIYF. CDR3 DNA sequence: TGTGCCAGCAGCAGACAGGGGTGGGCTGGAAACACCATATATTTT.

V is TRBV5-1 and J is TRBJ2-4; D not certain. CDR1 is SGHRS, CDR2 YFSETQ, per germline. Trimming took off 4 bases at V and 4 bases at J, with 18 bases between the two ends. The CDR3 covers 16 residues. CDR3 sequence: CASSRLDSTPKNIQYF. The CDR3 DNA reads TGCGCCAGCAGCCGCCTCGACTCCACACCGAAAAACATTCAGTACTTC.

J is TRBJ2-2 and V is TRBV7-3, with D unresolved. From germline, CDR1 is SGHTA and CDR2 FQGTGA. The V gene lost 5 bases and the J gene lost 1 base, with 17 bases spanning the gap. CDR3 size: 17 residues. In DNA form, the CDR3 reads TGTGCCAGCAGCACTATCCCCCCTAGGAGGAACACCGGGGAGCTGTTTTTT. It encodes CASSTIPPRRNTGELFF.

The chain employs TRBV5-1 and TRBJ1-1; D unclear. V lost 4 bases and J lost 1, with 5 bases in between. The CDR3 is made up of 12 amino acids. Germline CDR1 is SGHRS and CDR2 is YFSETQ. The CDR3 DNA follows: TGCGCCAGCAGCACCGGGAACACTGAAGCTTTCTTT. Protein sequence: CASSTGNTEAFF. Using reference TRBV5-1 and TRBJ1-1 for the parts outside the CDR3, the full variable domain is KAGVTQTPRYLIKTRGQQVTLSCSPISGHRSVSWYQQTPGQGLQFLFEYFSETQRNKGNFPGRFSGRQFSNSRSEMNVSTLELGDSALYLCASSTGNTEAFFGQGTRLTVV.

The rearrangement uses TRBV14 and TRBJ1-1; 7 bases are a match to TRBD1. The germline gives CDR1 SGHDN, CDR2 FVKESK. The CDR3 has 14 amino acids. Unmatched junction bases numbered 5, after V lost 2 bases and J lost 5 bases. In DNA form, the CDR3 reads TGTGCCAGCAGCCAATCCTCAGGGGGGACTGAAGCTTTCTTT. Protein product: CASSQSSGGTEAFF.

This clone has only one observation. CDR3 sequence reads: CAWSVRGGKAFF. The CDR3 DNA sequence: TGTGCCTGGAGTGTACGTGGCGGAAAAGCTTTCTTT. V usage is TRBV30 and J usage is TRBJ1-1; D unresolved. V was shortened by 0 bases and J by 9 bases, with 11 bases between the two germline ends. CDR3 size: 12 residues. Germline V lookup: CDR1 GTSNPN, CDR2 SVGIG (reference sequence).

CDR3 in amino acids: CASSLGQGQPQHF. CDR3 DNA: TGTGCCAGCAGTCTAGGACAGGGCCAGCCCCAGCATTTT. This chain uses TRBV27 with TRBJ1-5; 8 nucleotides agree with TRBD1. This CDR3 has 13 residues. Trimming at V came to 5 bases and at J to 7 bases, leaving 4 bases not matched to a gene. CDR1 is MNHEY, CDR2 SMNVEV, per germline (reference sequence).

This rearrangement joins TRBV6-5 to TRBJ1-3, with 7 bases identical to TRBD1. Germline CDR1 MNHEY, CDR2 SVGAGI. This CDR3 is built from 14 residues. V lost 9 bases, J lost 0 bases, and 5 bases stayed unmatched. CDR3 sequence reads: CASFDRASGNTIYF. In nucleotides, the CDR3 is TGTGCCAGTTTCGACAGGGCCTCTGGAAACACCATATATTTT.

The chain has TRBV4-1 and TRBJ2-5; the match to TRBD1 covers 8 bases. The CDR3 length is 15 residues. V trimming: 2 bases; J trimming: 6 bases; junction bases outside the gene matches: 8. CDR1 MGHRA and CDR2 YSYEKL come from the germline V gene. CDR3 in DNA: TGCGCCAGCAGCCAAACAGGGGGGCGGAGTCAGACCCAGTACTTC. Its protein is CASSQTGGRSQTQYF.

The chain couples TRBV10-3 to TRBJ2-7; 9 nucleotides agree with TRBD1. The ends lost 5 bases at V and 3 bases at J; junction bases unmatched: 2. The CDR3 covers 13 residues. Per germline, CDR1 ENHRY and CDR2 SYGVKD. DNA for the CDR3: TGTGCCATCAGTAGGGACAGGGTCTACGAGCAGTACTTC. This sequence encodes CAISRDRVYEQYF.

This clone has just a few counts. The chain links TRBV18 to TRBJ2-5; weak D call: TRBD1 (6 bases). Deletions cut 2 bases from V and 2 bases from J, with 9 bases between. The germline CDR1 and CDR2 sequences are KGHSH and LQKENI. This CDR3 region has 14 residues. The CDR3 sequence: CASSPVGQQETQYF. CDR3 DNA sequence: TGTGCCAGCTCACCAGTAGGACAGCAAGAGACCCAGTACTTC.

The V call is TRBV27, the J call TRBJ1-6, with unresolved D. Trimming pared 3 bases from V and 2 bases from J, leaving 8 bases between. The CDR3 spans 15 residues. Germline lookup yields CDR1 MNHEY and CDR2 SMNVEV (reference sequence). As DNA, the CDR3 is TGTGCCAGCAGTTTCGTCCGTACCTATAATTCACCCCTCCACTTT. The encoded protein is CASSFVRTYNSPLHF.

The chain uses TRBV10-2 and TRBJ2-3; 9 nucleotides line up with TRBD1. The junction had 10 bases not matched to a gene; V was cut back by 5 bases and J by 4 bases. The length of the CDR3 is 16 residues. Germline loops: CDR1 WSHSY, CDR2 SAAADI. The CDR3 DNA follows: TGCGCCAGCAGTACCGGGACAGGGAGGAATCCAGATACGCAGTATTTT. Protein sequence: CASSTGTGRNPDTQYF.

The V gene is TRBV5-1, the J gene TRBJ2-2, with 11 bases fitting TRBD1. Germline V CDR1 and CDR2: SGHRS, YFSETQ. The CDR3 has 17 residues. Trimming cost V 1 base and J 6 bases; bases outside gene matches: 8. Here the CDR3 DNA reads TGCGCCAGCAGCTTGAAGGGGACAGGGGGTGTCCCCGGGGAGCTGTTTTTT. Translated: CASSLKGTGGVPGELFF.

The gene calls are TRBV14 and TRBJ2-7; TRBD1 matches at 10 bases. CDR1 and CDR2 from the germline V gene are SGHDN and FVKESK. Trimming at V came to 4 bases and at J to 1 base, leaving 22 bases not matched to a gene. CDR3 size: 21 residues. This CDR3 is CASSRGFVTGGFFDSSYEQYF. CDR3 sequence (DNA): TGTGCCAGCAGCCGTGGCTTCGTGACAGGGGGCTTTTTCGATTCATCCTACGAGCAGTACTTC. The full variable domain, in which reference TRBV14 and TRBJ2-7 provide the parts outside the CDR3, is EAGVTQFPSHSVIEKGQTVTLRCDPISGHDNLYWYRRVMGKEIKFLLHFVKESKQDESGMPNNRFLAERTGGTYSTLKVQPAELEDSGVYFCASSRGFVTGGFFDSSYEQYFGPGTRLTVT.

The V gene is TRBV4-2, the J gene TRBJ2-2; TRBD2 matches at 7 bases. Germline trimming cut 1 base from V and 1 base from J; bases unmatched to any gene: 9. The CDR3 runs 18 residues. Germline V lookup: CDR1 LGHNA, CDR2 YNFKEQ. CDR3 DNA: TGTGCCAGCAGCCAAGCCCCCGGGGACTACCTGAACACCGGGGAGCTGTTTTTT. Protein sequence: CASSQAPGDYLNTGELFF.

V usage is TRBV24-1 and J usage is TRBJ2-5; perhaps TRBD2 as D (5 bases). The CDR3 spans 16 residues. From germline, CDR1 is KGHDR and CDR2 SFDVKD. V lost 3 bases and J lost 4, with 17 bases in between. The CDR3 loop is CATSDPRGHGGETQYF. The CDR3 bases are TGTGCCACCAGTGATCCCCGGGGTCATGGAGGAGAGACCCAGTACTTC.

The chain employs TRBV27 and TRBJ2-7, with D perhaps TRBD2 (6 bases). The germline gives CDR1 MNHEY, CDR2 SMNVEV (reference sequence). V lost 6 bases and J 2 bases, leaving 17 bases between the germline ends. The CDR3 has 15 residues. The CDR3, as DNA: TGTGCCAGCAGCGGGCAGGCGGGGATGGCCTACGAGCAGTACTTC. Protein: CASSGQAGMAYEQYF.